This TCR beta chain appears in the sequencing data of a study of blood T cell repertoires in COVID-19. Study-wide context: There were acute and convalescent COVID-19 samples, and they came from the United States, Italy and Spain.

It was during active infection that Seattle patients were enrolled and then longitudinally followed. Per the germline V gene, CDR1 is SGHTA and CDR2 is FQGNSA. Trimming removed 1 base at V and 6 bases at J, with 16 bases between. The CDR3 extends over 15 amino acids. Using immunoSEQ multiplex PCR, the repertoire was profiled, and TCRdb retains in-frame clones only, with some absent. Of approximately 290,000 clones in the sample, around 85% were seen once. The J gene is TRBJ2-7, the V gene TRBV7-2; possibly TRBD2 for D (5 bases). Input material: peripheral blood. The clonotype was recovered from a human donor with COVID-19, enrolled during active disease. The donor label of this sample is uncertain. The CDR3 is CASSLDRASSREQYF. CDR3 sequence (DNA): TGTGCCAGCAGCTTAGACCGAGCTAGCTCTCGCGAGCAGTACTTC.